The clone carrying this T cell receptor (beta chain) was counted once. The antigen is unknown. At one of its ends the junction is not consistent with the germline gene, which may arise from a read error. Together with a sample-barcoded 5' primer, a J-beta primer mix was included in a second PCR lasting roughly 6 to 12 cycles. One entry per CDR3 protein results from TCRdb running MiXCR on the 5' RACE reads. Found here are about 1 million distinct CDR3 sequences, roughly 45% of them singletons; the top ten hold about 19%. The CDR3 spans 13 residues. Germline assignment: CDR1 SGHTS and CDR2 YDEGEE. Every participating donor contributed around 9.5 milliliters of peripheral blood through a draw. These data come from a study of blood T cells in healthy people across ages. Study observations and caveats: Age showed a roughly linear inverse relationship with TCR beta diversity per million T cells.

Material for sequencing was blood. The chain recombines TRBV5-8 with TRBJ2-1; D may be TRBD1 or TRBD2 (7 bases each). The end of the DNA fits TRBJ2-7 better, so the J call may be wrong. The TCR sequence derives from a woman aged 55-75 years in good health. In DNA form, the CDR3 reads TGCGCCAGCAGCGGGTCAGGGGGGGGCGAGCAGTACTTC. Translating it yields CASSGSGGGEQYF.